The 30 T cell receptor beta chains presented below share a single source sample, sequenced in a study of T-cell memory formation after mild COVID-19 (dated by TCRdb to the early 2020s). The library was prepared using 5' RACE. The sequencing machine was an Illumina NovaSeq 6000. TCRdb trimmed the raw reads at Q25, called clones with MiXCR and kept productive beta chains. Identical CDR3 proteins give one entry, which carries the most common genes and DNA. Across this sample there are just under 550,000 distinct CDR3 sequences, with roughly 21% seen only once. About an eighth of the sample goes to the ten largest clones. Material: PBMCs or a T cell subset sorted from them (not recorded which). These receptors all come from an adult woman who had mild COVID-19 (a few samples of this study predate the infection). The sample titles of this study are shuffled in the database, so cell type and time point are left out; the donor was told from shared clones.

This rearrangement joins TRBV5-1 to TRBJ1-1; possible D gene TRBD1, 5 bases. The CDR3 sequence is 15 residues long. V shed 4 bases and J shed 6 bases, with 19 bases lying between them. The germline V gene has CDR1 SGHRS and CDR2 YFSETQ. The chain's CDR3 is CASSLQELLRPEAFF. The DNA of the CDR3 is TGCGCCAGCAGCCTACAGGAGTTGTTACGTCCTGAAGCTTTCTTT. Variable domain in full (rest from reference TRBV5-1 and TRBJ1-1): KAGVTQTPRYLIKTRGQQVTLSCSPISGHRSVSWYQQTPGQGLQFLFEYFSETQRNKGNFPGRFSGRQFSNSRSEMNVSTLELGDSALYLCASSLQELLRPEAFFGQGTRLTVV.

The CDR3 DNA reads TGTGCCAGCAGGTTCCGAGAGGGGACTGAAGCTTTCTTT. This encodes CASRFREGTEAFF. The chain recombines TRBV12-3 or TRBV12-4 with TRBJ1-1; D is perhaps TRBD1 (5 bases). The ends were cut back, 6 bases at V and 5 bases at J, with 13 bases in the middle. There are 13 residues in the CDR3.

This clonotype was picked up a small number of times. The DNA for the CDR3 is TGCAGTGCTAGACCGGGAGACTACGAGCAGTACTTC. As protein: CSARPGDYEQYF. This chain joins TRBV20-1 and TRBJ2-7, with a weak D call TRBD2 (6 bases). Deletions cut 2 bases from V and 3 bases from J, with 8 bases between. CDR3 size: 12 residues. CDR1 is DFQATT and CDR2 is SNEGSKA in the germline V gene (reference sequence).

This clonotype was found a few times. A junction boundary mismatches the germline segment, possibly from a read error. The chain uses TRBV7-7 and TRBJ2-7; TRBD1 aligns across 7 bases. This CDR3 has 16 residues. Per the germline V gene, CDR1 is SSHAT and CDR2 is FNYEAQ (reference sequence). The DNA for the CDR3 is TGTGCTAGCAGCTTAGCCACCGGGACAGAACTCTACGAGCAGTACTTC. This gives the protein CASSLATGTELYEQYF.

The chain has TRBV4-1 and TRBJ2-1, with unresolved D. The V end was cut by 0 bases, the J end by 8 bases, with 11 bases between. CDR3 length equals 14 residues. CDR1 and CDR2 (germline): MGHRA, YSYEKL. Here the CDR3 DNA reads TGCGCCAGCAGCCAAGATAGACCGCTGGATGAGCAGTTCTTC. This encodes CASSQDRPLDEQFF.

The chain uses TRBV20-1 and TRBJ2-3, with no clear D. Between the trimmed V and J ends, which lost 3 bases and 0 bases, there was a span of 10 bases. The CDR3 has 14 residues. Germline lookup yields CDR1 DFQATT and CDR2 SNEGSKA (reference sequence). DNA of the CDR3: TGCAGTGCTAGCAGTTGGGCAAGCACAGATACGCAGTATTTT. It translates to CSASSWASTDTQYF.

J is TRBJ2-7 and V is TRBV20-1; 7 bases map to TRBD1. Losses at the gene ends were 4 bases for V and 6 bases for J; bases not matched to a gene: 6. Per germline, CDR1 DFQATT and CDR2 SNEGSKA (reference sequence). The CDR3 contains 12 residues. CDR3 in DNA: TGCAGTGCTAAGCGGACAGGAGCCGAGCAGTACTTC. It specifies CSAKRTGAEQYF.

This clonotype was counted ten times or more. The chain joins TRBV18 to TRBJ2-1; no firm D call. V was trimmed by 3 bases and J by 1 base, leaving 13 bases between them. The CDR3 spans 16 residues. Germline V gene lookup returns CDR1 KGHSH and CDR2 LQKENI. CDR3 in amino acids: CASSPFTDFSYNEQFF. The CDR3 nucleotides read TGTGCCAGCTCACCGTTTACAGATTTTTCCTACAATGAGCAGTTCTTC.

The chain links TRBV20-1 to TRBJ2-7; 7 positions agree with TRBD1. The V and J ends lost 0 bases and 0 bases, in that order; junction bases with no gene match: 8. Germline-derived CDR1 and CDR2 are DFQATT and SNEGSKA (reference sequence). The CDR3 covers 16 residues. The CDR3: CSARDPQGTTSYEQYF. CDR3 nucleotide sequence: TGCAGTGCTAGAGACCCACAGGGGACGACCTCCTACGAGCAGTACTTC.

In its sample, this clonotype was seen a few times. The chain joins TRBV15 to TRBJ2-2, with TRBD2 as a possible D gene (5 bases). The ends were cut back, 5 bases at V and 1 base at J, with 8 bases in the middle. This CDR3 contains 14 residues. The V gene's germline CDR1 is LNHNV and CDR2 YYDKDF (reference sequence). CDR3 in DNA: TGTGCCACCAGCGGACTTGAGAACACCGGGGAGCTGTTTTTT. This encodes CATSGLENTGELFF.

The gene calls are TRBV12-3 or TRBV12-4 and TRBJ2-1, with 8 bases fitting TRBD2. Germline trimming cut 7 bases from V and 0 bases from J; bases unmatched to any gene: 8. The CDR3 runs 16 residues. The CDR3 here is CASIQGSGSSYNEQFF. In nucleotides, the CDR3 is TGTGCCAGCATCCAGGGGAGCGGGAGCTCCTACAATGAGCAGTTCTTC.

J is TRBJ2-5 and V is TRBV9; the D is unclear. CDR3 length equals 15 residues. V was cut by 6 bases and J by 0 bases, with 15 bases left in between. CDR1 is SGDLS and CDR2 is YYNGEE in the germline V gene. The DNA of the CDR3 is TGTGCCAGCAACAAAGGGTCGAGGTACCAAGAGACCCAGTACTTC. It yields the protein CASNKGSRYQETQYF.

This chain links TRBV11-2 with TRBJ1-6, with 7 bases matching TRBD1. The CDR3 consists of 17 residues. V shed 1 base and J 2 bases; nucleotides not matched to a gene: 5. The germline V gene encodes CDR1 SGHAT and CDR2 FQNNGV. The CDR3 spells CASSLGLGTAYNSPLHF. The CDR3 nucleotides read TGTGCCAGCAGCTTAGGCCTAGGGACAGCCTATAATTCACCCCTCCACTTT.

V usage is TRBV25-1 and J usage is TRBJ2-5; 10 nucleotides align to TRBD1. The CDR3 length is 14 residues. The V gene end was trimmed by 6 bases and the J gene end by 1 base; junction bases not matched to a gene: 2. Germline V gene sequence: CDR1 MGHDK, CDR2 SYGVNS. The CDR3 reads CASRGQGTQETQYF. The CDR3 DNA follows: TGTGCCAGCAGGGGACAGGGGACCCAAGAGACCCAGTACTTC.

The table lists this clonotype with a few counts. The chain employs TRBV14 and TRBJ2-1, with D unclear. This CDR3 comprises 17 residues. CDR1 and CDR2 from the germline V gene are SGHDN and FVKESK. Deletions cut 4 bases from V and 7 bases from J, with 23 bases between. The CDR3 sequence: CASSPKAQTGRLNEQFF. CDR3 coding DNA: TGTGCCAGCAGCCCAAAGGCCCAGACCGGACGCCTTAATGAGCAGTTCTTC.

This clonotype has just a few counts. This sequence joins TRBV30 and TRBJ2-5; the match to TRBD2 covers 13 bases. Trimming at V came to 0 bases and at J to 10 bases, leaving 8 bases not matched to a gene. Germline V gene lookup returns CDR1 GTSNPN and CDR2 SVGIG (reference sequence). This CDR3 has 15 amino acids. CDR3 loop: CAWSVAGTSGVIQYF. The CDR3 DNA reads TGTGCCTGGAGTGTGGCGGGGACTAGCGGGGTGATCCAGTACTTC. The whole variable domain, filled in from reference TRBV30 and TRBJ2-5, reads SQTIHQWPATLVQPVGSPLSLECTVEGTSNPNLYWYRQAAGRGLQLLFYSVGIGQISSEVPQNLSASRPQDRQFILSSKKLLLSDSGFYLCAWSVAGTSGVIQYFGPGTRLLVL.

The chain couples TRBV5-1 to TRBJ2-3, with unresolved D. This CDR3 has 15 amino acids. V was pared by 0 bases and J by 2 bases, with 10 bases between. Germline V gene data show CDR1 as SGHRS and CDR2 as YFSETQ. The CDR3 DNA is TGCGCCAGCAGCTTGGCGTGGCAGAACACAGATACGCAGTATTTT. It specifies CASSLAWQNTDTQYF.

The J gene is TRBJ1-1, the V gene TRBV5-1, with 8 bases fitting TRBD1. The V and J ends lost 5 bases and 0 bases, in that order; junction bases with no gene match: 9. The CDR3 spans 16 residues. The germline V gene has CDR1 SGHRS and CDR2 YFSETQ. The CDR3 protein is CASSQELRGLNTEAFF. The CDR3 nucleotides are TGCGCCAGCAGTCAAGAACTCAGGGGGCTGAACACTGAAGCTTTCTTT. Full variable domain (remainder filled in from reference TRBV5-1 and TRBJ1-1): KAGVTQTPRYLIKTRGQQVTLSCSPISGHRSVSWYQQTPGQGLQFLFEYFSETQRNKGNFPGRFSGRQFSNSRSEMNVSTLELGDSALYLCASSQELRGLNTEAFFGQGTRLTVV.

The CDR3 protein is CASRERTRRTQETQYF. For the CDR3, the DNA is TGCGCCAGCAGGGAACGGACTAGGCGGACCCAAGAGACCCAGTACTTC. The V gene is TRBV10-2, the J gene TRBJ2-5, with 7 bases that match TRBD2. V shed 6 bases and J 1 base; nucleotides not matched to a gene: 11. There are 16 residues in the CDR3. Germline CDR1 WSHSY, CDR2 SAAADI.

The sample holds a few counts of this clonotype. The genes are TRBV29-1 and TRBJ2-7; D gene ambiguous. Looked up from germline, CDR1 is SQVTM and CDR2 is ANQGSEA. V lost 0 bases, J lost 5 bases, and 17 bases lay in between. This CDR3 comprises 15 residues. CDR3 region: CSVEDPGSKRHEQYF. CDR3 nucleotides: TGCAGCGTTGAAGATCCCGGATCGAAAAGGCACGAGCAGTACTTC.

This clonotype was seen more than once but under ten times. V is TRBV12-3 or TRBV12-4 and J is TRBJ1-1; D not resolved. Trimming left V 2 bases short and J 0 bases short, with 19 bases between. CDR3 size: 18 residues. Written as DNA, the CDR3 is TGTGCCAGCAGTTTATTTGGGTTTACGGGGAAAATGAACACTGAAGCTTTCTTT. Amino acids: CASSLFGFTGKMNTEAFF.

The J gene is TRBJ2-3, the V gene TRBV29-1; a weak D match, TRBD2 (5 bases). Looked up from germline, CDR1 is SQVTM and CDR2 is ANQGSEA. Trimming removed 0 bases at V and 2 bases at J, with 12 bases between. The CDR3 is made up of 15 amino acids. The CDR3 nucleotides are TGCAGCGTTGAAGATAGAAAGCGGACCACAGATACGCAGTATTTT. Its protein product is CSVEDRKRTTDTQYF.

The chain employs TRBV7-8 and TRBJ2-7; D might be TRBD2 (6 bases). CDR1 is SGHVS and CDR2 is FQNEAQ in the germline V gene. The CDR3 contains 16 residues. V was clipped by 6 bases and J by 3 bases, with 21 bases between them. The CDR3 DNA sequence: TGTGCCAGCAGGCCGCTCGGGACTGGGCGATACTACGAGCAGTACTTC. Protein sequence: CASRPLGTGRYYEQYF.

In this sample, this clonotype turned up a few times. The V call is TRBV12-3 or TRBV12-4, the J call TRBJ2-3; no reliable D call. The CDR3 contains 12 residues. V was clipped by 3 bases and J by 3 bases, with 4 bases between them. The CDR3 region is CASSFRTDTQYF. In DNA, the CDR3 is TGTGCCAGCAGTTTTAGGACAGATACGCAGTATTTT.

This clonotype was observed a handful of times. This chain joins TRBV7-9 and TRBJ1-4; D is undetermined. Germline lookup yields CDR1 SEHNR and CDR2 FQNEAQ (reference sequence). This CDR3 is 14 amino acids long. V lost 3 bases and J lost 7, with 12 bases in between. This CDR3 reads CASSLKSGAEKLFF. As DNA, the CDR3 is TGTGCCAGCAGCTTGAAATCCGGTGCTGAAAAACTGTTTTTT. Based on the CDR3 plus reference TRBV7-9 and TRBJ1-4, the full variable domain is DTGVSQNPRHKITKRGQNVTFRCDPISEHNRLYWYRQTLGQGPEFLTYFQNEAQLEKSRLLSDRFSAERPKGSFSTLEIQRTEQGDSAMYLCASSLKSGAEKLFFGSGTQLSVL.

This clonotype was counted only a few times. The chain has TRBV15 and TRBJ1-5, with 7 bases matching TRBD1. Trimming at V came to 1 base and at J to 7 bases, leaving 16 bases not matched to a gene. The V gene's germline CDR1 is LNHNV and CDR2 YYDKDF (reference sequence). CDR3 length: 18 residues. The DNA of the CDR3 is TGTGCCACCAGCAGAGCAACAGGGGCCGACCAAGGAAGGCAGCCCCAGCATTTT. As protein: CATSRATGADQGRQPQHF.

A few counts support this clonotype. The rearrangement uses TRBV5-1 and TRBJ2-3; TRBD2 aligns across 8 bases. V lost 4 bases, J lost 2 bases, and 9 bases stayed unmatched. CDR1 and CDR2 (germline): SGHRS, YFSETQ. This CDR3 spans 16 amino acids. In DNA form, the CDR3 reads TGCGCCAGCAGCCCCACGGGGGGGGGCAACACAGATACGCAGTATTTT. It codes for CASSPTGGGNTDTQYF. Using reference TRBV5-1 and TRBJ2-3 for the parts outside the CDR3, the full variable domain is KAGVTQTPRYLIKTRGQQVTLSCSPISGHRSVSWYQQTPGQGLQFLFEYFSETQRNKGNFPGRFSGRQFSNSRSEMNVSTLELGDSALYLCASSPTGGGNTDTQYFGPGTRLTVL.

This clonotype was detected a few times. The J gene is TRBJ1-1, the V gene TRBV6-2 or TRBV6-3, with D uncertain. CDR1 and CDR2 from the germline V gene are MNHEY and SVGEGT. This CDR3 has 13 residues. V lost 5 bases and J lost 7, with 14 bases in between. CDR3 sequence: CASSPFTSREAFF. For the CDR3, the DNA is TGTGCCAGCAGTCCTTTTACATCCCGTGAAGCTTTCTTT.

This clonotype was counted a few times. CDR3: CASRWGQGPYEQYF. DNA for the CDR3: TGCGCCAGCAGGTGGGGACAGGGCCCCTACGAGCAGTACTTC. The chain combines TRBV5-1 with TRBJ2-7; 9 bases align to TRBD1. In germline, CDR1 is SGHRS, CDR2 YFSETQ. This CDR3 is 14 amino acids long. After removal of 5 bases from V and 2 bases from J, the junction contained 5 bases not matched to a gene.

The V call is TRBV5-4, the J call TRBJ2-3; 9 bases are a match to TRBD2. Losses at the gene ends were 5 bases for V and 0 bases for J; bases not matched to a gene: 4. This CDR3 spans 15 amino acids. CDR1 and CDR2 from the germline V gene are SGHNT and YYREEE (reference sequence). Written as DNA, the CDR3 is TGTGCCAGCAGAGCGGGGGGCGCAAGCACAGATACGCAGTATTTT. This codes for CASRAGGASTDTQYF.